A single sample is the source of the 24 T cell receptor beta chains below, sequenced in a study of T cell responses to AZD1222 COVID-19 vaccine. Clones were sequenced by immunoSEQ multiplex PCR, and TCRdb holds only the in-frame ones, with some missing. The table shows roughly 190,000 clones, with 85% to 95% occurring only once. This material consisted of peripheral blood, taken on day 0 of AZD1222 vaccination. The receptors stem from an adult in good health.

This clone appeared a single time. The V call is TRBV9, the J call TRBJ1-5; D gene unclear. Per the germline V gene, CDR1 is SGDLS and CDR2 is YYNGEE. V was shortened by 0 bases and J by 4 bases, with 11 bases between the two germline ends. This CDR3 spans 15 amino acids. The DNA of the CDR3 is TGTGCCAGCAGCGTAGGCGGGGAAGGTAATCAGCCCCAGCATTTT. Its translation is CASSVGGEGNQPQHF.

With respect to this clone: Distinct nucleotide sequences in the sample also encode this CDR3. Here the CDR3 reads CSVGGTGSYGYTF. In DNA, the CDR3 is TGCAGCGTTGGTGGGACAGGAAGCTATGGCTACACCTTC. The genes are TRBV29-1 and TRBJ1-2, with 8 bases aligning to TRBD1. The CDR3 spans 13 residues. V trimming: 4 bases; J trimming: 4 bases; junction bases outside the gene matches: 5. Per the germline V gene, CDR1 is SQVTM and CDR2 is ANQGSEA.

The chain has TRBV5-1 and TRBJ1-1; 7 bases match TRBD1. Trimming removed 3 bases from V and 5 bases from J; junction bases left unmatched: 10. CDR1 SGHRS and CDR2 YFSETQ come from the germline V gene. The CDR3 loop spans 15 amino acids. The CDR3 coding sequence is TGCGCCAGCAGCTCCCAGGGGGATGGAGGGACTGAAGCTTTCTTT. Its protein is CASSSQGDGGTEAFF.

V gene TRBV18 combines with J gene TRBJ1-2, with no clear D. The CDR3 contains 14 residues. From germline, CDR1 is KGHSH and CDR2 LQKENI. With 0 bases removed from V and 3 bases from J, the gap between germline ends came to 8 bases. The CDR3 region has the DNA TGTGCCAGCTCACCACCTGCGAGGTACTATGGCTACACCTTC. Translated: CASSPPARYYGYTF. Variable domain in full (rest from reference TRBV18 and TRBJ1-2): NAGVMQNPRHLVRRRGQEARLRCSPMKGHSHVYWYRQLPEEGLKFMVYLQKENIIDESGMPKERFSAEFPKEGPSILRIQQVVRGDSAAYFCASSPPARYYGYTFGSGTRLTVV.

V usage is TRBV3-1 (or the pseudogene TRBV3-2) and J usage is TRBJ2-7, with 11 bases that match TRBD2. Germline V gene lookup returns CDR1 LGHDT and CDR2 YNNKEL (reference sequence). Trimming at V came to 4 bases and at J to 2 bases, leaving 4 bases not matched to a gene. This CDR3 region has 15 residues. The CDR3 loop reads CASSLPSGGPYEQYF. The CDR3 bases are TGTGCCAGCAGCCTCCCTAGCGGGGGGCCCTACGAGCAGTACTTC.

In regard to this clone: At the DNA level, this CDR3 is encoded by other sequences in the same sample as well. The chain is built from TRBV19 and TRBJ1-1, with TRBD1 identical over 7 bases. The J segment lost 1 base and the V segment lost 4 bases, leaving 3 bases of the junction unmatched. CDR3 length equals 14 residues. Germline CDR1 and CDR2: LNHDA and SQIVND (reference sequence). The CDR3 coding sequence is TGTGCCAGTAGTACCAGACAGGGGAACACTGAAGCTTTCTTT. Its translation is CASSTRQGNTEAFF.

Concerning this clone itself: This sample includes further DNA sequences coding for the same CDR3. The chain is built from TRBV28 and TRBJ1-2, with 8 bases that match TRBD1. Germline V gene data show CDR1 as MDHEN and CDR2 as SYDVKM. This CDR3 has 13 residues. V trimming: 6 bases; J trimming: 4 bases; junction bases outside the gene matches: 4. The CDR3 reads CASSSGQGYGYTF. In DNA form, the CDR3 reads TGTGCCAGCAGCTCTGGACAGGGCTATGGCTACACCTTC.

The chain recombines TRBV4-1 with TRBJ2-1; 9 positions match TRBD2. V was clipped by 0 bases and J by 4 bases; unmatched bases: 4. CDR3 length equals 16 residues. The germline V gene has CDR1 MGHRA and CDR2 YSYEKL. The CDR3: CASSQDQAGGYNEQFF. The CDR3 nucleotides are TGCGCCAGCAGCCAAGATCAAGCGGGGGGTTACAATGAGCAGTTCTTC.

This clone was seen only once. V is TRBV7-8 and J is TRBJ2-3, with D maybe TRBD1 (5 bases). CDR1 SGHVS and CDR2 FQNEAQ come from the germline V gene. This CDR3 has 13 amino acids. Between the trimmed V and J ends, which lost 6 bases and 4 bases, there was a span of 11 bases. CDR3 nucleotide sequence: TGTGCCAGCAGGCAAAGGGGTCCAGATACGCAGTATTTT. Residues: CASRQRGPDTQYF.

The rearrangement uses TRBV9 and TRBJ1-5; 7 bases fit TRBD1. J lost 4 bases, V lost 1 base, and 11 bases had no gene match. CDR1 SGDLS and CDR2 YYNGEE come from the germline V gene. CDR3 length equals 17 residues. The CDR3 bases are TGTGCCAGCAGCGTACTTATGGGGGGACAGTCTAATCAGCCCCAGCATTTT. It codes for CASSVLMGGQSNQPQHF.

This chain joins TRBV5-1 and TRBJ2-2, with 9 bases identical to TRBD1. The CDR3 totals 15 residues. Germline loops: CDR1 SGHRS, CDR2 YFSETQ. V lost 2 bases, J lost 3 bases, and 2 bases stayed unmatched. CDR3 nucleotide sequence: TGCGCCAGCAGCTTACAGGGGGCGGACACCGGGGAGCTGTTTTTT. Protein: CASSLQGADTGELFF.

This clone occurred once. The chain recombines TRBV28 with TRBJ1-1; the D is unclear. V was clipped by 7 bases and J by 11 bases, with 14 bases between them. Germline CDR1 MDHEN, CDR2 SYDVKM. This CDR3 contains 11 residues. CDR3 sequence reads: CASNSQFFAFF. CDR3 in DNA: TGTGCCAGCAACTCCCAATTTTTTGCTTTCTTT. Combining the CDR3 with reference TRBV28 and TRBJ1-1 gives the whole variable domain DVKVTQSSRYLVKRTGEKVFLECVQDMDHENMFWYRQDPGLGLRLIYFSYDVKMKEKGDIPEGYSVSREKKERFSLILESASTNQTSMYLCASNSQFFAFFGQGTRLTVV.

V is TRBV9 and J is TRBJ1-1; D unresolved. Trimming removed 2 bases from V and 1 base from J, with 6 bases in between. Germline assignment: CDR1 SGDLS and CDR2 YYNGEE. The CDR3 totals 13 residues. Here the CDR3 reads CASSVGWNTEAFF. As DNA, the CDR3 is TGTGCCAGCAGCGTCGGCTGGAACACTGAAGCTTTCTTT.

V and J are TRBV7-9 and TRBJ1-1; D gene uncertain. V was trimmed by 5 bases and J by 10 bases, leaving 17 bases between them. Per the germline V gene, CDR1 is SEHNR and CDR2 is FQNEAQ (reference sequence). The CDR3 is 13 residues long. Written as DNA, the CDR3 is TGTGCCAGCAGCCCTGGACGGGGAAAGGGAGCTTTCTTT. Residues: CASSPGRGKGAFF.

The chain couples TRBV11-2 to TRBJ2-5; 10 bases match TRBD2. With V trimmed by 5 bases and J by 4 bases, 10 bases remained unmatched. Looked up from germline, CDR1 is SGHAT and CDR2 is FQNNGV. The CDR3 consists of 16 residues. The chain's CDR3 is CASSGRTSGGRETQYF. CDR3 coding DNA: TGTGCCAGCAGCGGTCGGACTAGCGGTGGGCGAGAGACCCAGTACTTC.

This clone was observed a single time. The chain uses TRBV7-2 and TRBJ1-2, with D maybe TRBD1 (6 bases). Trimming removed 1 base at V and 2 bases at J, with 11 bases between. The CDR3 has 15 amino acids. CDR1 SGHTA and CDR2 FQGNSA come from the germline V gene. CDR3 region: CASSLVPQGNYGYTF. CDR3 in DNA: TGTGCCAGCAGCTTAGTCCCCCAGGGGAACTATGGCTACACCTTC.

This chain joins TRBV29-1 and TRBJ1-4, with D maybe TRBD1 (5 bases). The V gene's germline CDR1 is SQVTM and CDR2 ANQGSEA. The V and J ends lost 2 bases and 0 bases respectively, with 7 bases between them. This CDR3 comprises 14 residues. CDR3 sequence reads: CSVEMGATNEKLFF. The DNA for the CDR3 is TGCAGCGTTGAAATGGGGGCAACTAATGAAAAACTGTTTTTT. Combining the CDR3 with reference TRBV29-1 and TRBJ1-4 gives the whole variable domain SAVISQKPSRDICQRGTSLTIQCQVDSQVTMMFWYRQQPGQSLTLIATANQGSEATYESGFVIDKFPISRPNLTFSTLTVSNMSPEDSSIYLCSVEMGATNEKLFFGSGTQLSVL.

This sequence joins TRBV7-8 and TRBJ2-5; 7 bases map to TRBD2. The CDR3 loop spans 17 amino acids. Germline lookup yields CDR1 SGHVS and CDR2 FQNEAQ. The J segment lost 3 bases and the V segment lost 0 bases, leaving 10 bases of the junction unmatched. CDR3 nucleotides: TGTGCCAGCAGCTTAGCCCTTCGCGGGAGCTTAAAAGAGACCCAGTACTTC. It codes for CASSLALRGSLKETQYF. The complete variable domain, with remaining parts taken from reference TRBV7-8 and TRBJ2-5, reads GAGVSQSPRYKVAKRGQDVALRCDPISGHVSLFWYQQALGQGPEFLTYFQNEAQLDKSGLPSDRFFAERPEGSVSTLKIQRTQQEDSAVYLCASSLALRGSLKETQYFGPGTRLLVL.

The genes are TRBV5-1 and TRBJ1-1; D gene uncertain. In germline, CDR1 is SGHRS, CDR2 YFSETQ. V shed 0 bases and J shed 4 bases, with 10 bases lying between them. This CDR3 comprises 14 residues. CDR3 sequence (DNA): TGCGCCAGCAGCTTGGGGTCGTCAGGCACTGAAGCTTTCTTT. This encodes CASSLGSSGTEAFF.

The J gene is TRBJ1-5, the V gene TRBV6-1; 9 nucleotides match TRBD1. The trim removed 5 bases at V and 7 bases at J, leaving 3 bases unmatched. Germline V CDR1 and CDR2: MNHNS, SASEGT. This CDR3 region has 13 residues. The CDR3 DNA reads TGTGCCAGCAGTAGGGGACAGGGCCAGCCCCAGCATTTT. This encodes CASSRGQGQPQHF.

The rearrangement joins TRBV6-4 to TRBJ1-6; 9 bases agree with TRBD1. The ends lost 5 bases at V and 5 bases at J; junction bases unmatched: 7. CDR1 MRHNA and CDR2 SNTAGT come from the germline V gene. The CDR3 has 16 residues. The DNA for the CDR3 is TGTGCCAGCAGTTTATCCGGGACAGGGAATAATTCACCCCTCCACTTT. Translating gives CASSLSGTGNNSPLHF.

The chain has TRBV3-1 (or the pseudogene TRBV3-2) and TRBJ1-1, with a tentative D call TRBD1 (5 bases). Germline values: CDR1 LGHDT, CDR2 YNNKEL (reference sequence). V lost 3 bases and J 5 bases, leaving 13 bases between the germline ends. The CDR3 sequence is 14 residues long. In DNA form, the CDR3 reads TGTGCCAGCAGCCAGCTAGGCGGGGCTACTGAAGCTTTCTTT. It is translated as CASSQLGGATEAFF.

This chain uses TRBV28 with TRBJ1-5; D perhaps matches TRBD1 (6 bases). CDR1 and CDR2 (germline): MDHEN, SYDVKM. The CDR3 is 17 residues long. The germline V and J ends were trimmed by 2 bases and 0 bases, with 14 bases remaining between them. CDR3 protein: CASSLRRNRVSNQPQHF. CDR3 nucleotides: TGTGCCAGCAGTTTAAGGCGAAACAGGGTTAGCAATCAGCCCCAGCATTTT.

This clone appeared a single time. This chain links TRBV5-4 with TRBJ2-2; 13 positions match TRBD2. After removal of 3 bases from V and 0 bases from J, the junction contained 5 bases not matched to a gene. CDR1 is SGHNT and CDR2 is YYREEE in the germline V gene (reference sequence). The CDR3 spans 18 residues. DNA for the CDR3: TGTGCCAGCAGCTCCCGACTAGCGGGGGGCGCGAACACCGGGGAGCTGTTTTTT. It translates to CASSSRLAGGANTGELFF. Full variable domain (remainder filled in from reference TRBV5-4 and TRBJ2-2): ETGVTQSPTHLIKTRGQQVTLRCSSQSGHNTVSWYQQALGQGPQFIFQYYREEENGRGNFPPRFSGLQFPNYSSELNVNALELDDSALYLCASSSRLAGGANTGELFFGEGSRLTVL.